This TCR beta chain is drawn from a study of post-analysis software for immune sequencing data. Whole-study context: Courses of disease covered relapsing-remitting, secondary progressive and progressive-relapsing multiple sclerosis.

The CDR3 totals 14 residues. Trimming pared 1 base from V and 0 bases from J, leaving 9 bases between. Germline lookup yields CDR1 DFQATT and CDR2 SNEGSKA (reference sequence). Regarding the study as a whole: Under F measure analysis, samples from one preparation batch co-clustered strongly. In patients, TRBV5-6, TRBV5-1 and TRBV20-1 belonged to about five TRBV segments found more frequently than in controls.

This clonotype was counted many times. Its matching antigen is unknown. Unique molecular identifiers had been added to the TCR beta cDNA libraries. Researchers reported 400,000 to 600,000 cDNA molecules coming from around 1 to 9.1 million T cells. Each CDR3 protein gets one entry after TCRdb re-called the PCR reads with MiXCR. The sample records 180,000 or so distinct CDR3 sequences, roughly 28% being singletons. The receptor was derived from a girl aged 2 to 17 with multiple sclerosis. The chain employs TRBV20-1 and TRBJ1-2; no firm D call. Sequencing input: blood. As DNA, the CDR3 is TGCAGTGCTAGAGGGTCCCCAGCTAACTATGGCTACACCTTC. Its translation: CSARGSPANYGYTF.